This section outlines one T cell receptor beta chain sequence together with its context. The antigen is unknown. The PCR ran on 60 Vbeta and 13 Jbeta primers. TCRdb's copy holds only in-frame clones and misses some; the assay was immunoSEQ multiplex PCR. This repertoire shows some 130,000 clones, 80% found once; its top ten account for 2.2%. The source of the sample is a study of cytomegalovirus exposure and HLA in healthy donors. Study-level points and caveats: An analysis done earlier found most TCR beta V segments productive about 87% or about 30% of the time. Donors were assumed by presence/absence analyses to have roughly uniform sequencing depth.

V was cut by 8 bases and J by 2 bases, with 13 bases left in between. The germline gives CDR1 MNHNS, CDR2 SASEGT. The CDR3 spans 15 residues. The chain has TRBV6-1 and TRBJ1-6, with a possible D match to TRBD1 (5 bases). The receptor comes from a man under 40 in good health and CMV-seronegative. Sequencing input: PBMCs. DNA of the CDR3: TGTGCCAGCGGCTTTAGGGGTCCCTATAATTCACCCCTCCACTTT. Its translation is CASGFRGPYNSPLHF.